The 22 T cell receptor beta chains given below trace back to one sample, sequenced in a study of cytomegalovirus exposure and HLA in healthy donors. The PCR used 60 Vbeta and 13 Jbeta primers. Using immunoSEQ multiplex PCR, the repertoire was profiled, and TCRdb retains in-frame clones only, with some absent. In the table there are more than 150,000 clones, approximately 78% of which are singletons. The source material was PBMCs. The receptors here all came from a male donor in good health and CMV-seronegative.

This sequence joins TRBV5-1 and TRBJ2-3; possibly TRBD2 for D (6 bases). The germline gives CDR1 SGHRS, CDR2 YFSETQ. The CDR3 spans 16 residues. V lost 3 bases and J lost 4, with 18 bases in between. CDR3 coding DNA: TGCGCCAGCAGCTCGGCTAGCGAAGGATTAGCAGATACGCAGTATTTT. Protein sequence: CASSSASEGLADTQYF.

The CDR3, as DNA: TGTGCCAGCAGTAGCGTGGGTCGGGAGGGCGCAAATGAGCAGTTCTTC. It translates to CASSSVGREGANEQFF. The chain links TRBV27 to TRBJ2-1; 8 bases line up with TRBD2. This CDR3 contains 16 residues. Germline lookup yields CDR1 MNHEY and CDR2 SMNVEV (reference sequence). Unmatched junction bases numbered 13, after V lost 5 bases and J lost 7 bases.

Here the CDR3 DNA reads TGTGCCAGCAGCTTGCTCCGGGGGGCGTATGAGCAGTTCTTC. Translation: CASSLLRGAYEQFF. The chain is built from TRBV11-2 and TRBJ2-1; a weak D match, TRBD2 (7 bases). CDR1 and CDR2 from the germline V gene are SGHAT and FQNNGV. V was trimmed by 3 bases and J by 8 bases, leaving 14 bases between them. The CDR3 is made up of 14 amino acids.

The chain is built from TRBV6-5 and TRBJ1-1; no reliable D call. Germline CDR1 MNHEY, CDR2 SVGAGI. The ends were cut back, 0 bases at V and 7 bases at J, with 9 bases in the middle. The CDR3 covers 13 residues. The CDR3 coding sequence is TGTGCCAGCAGTTACTCAGGCGGATTTGAAGCTTTCTTT. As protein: CASSYSGGFEAFF.

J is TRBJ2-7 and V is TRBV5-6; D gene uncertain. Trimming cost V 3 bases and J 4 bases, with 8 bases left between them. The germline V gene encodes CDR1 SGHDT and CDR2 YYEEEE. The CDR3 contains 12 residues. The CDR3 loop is CASSSVSYEQYF. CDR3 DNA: TGTGCCAGCAGCTCGGTGTCATACGAGCAGTACTTC.

The CDR3: CASSVPKTGETQYF. The CDR3 coding sequence is TGTGCCAGCAGCGTACCCAAGACAGGAGAGACCCAGTACTTC. The rearrangement joins TRBV9 to TRBJ2-5, with D possibly being TRBD1 (6 bases). The V gene lost 1 base and the J gene lost 4 bases, with 11 bases spanning the gap. From germline, CDR1 is SGDLS and CDR2 YYNGEE. This CDR3 has 14 amino acids.

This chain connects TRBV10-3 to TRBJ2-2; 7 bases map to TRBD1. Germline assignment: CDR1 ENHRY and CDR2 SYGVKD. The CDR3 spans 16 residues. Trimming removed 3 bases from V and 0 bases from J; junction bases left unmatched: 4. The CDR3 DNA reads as TGTGCCATCAGTGATTCCGGGACAGCGAACACCGGGGAGCTGTTTTTT. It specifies CAISDSGTANTGELFF.

The CDR3 here is CASSFRDRAHNEQFF. Written as DNA, the CDR3 is TGTGCCAGCAGTTTCCGGGACAGGGCCCACAATGAGCAGTTCTTC. The rearrangement links TRBV6-6 to TRBJ2-1, with 9 bases fitting TRBD1. Per germline, CDR1 MNHNY and CDR2 SVGAGI (reference sequence). V lost 4 bases, J lost 5 bases, and 6 bases stayed unmatched. CDR3 length: 15 residues.

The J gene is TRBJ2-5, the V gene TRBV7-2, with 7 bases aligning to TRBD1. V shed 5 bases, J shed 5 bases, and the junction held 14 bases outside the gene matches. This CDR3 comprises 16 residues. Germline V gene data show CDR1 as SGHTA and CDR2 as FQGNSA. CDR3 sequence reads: CASSPRPLRGLETQYF. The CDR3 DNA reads TGTGCCAGCAGCCCCCGGCCGCTGAGGGGGCTGGAGACCCAGTACTTC.

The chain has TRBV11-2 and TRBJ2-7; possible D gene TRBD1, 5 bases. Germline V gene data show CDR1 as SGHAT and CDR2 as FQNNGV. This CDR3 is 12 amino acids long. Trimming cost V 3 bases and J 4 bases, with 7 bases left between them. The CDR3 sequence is CASSFTGYEQYF. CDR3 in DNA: TGTGCCAGCAGCTTTACAGGTTACGAGCAGTACTTC.

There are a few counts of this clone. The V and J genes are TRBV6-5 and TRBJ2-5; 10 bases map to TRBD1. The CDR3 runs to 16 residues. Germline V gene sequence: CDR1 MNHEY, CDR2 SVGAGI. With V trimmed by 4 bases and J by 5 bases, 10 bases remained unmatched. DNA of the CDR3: TGTGCCAGCAGTTTGTCCGGGACAGGGGTAGGGGAGACCCAGTACTTC. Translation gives CASSLSGTGVGETQYF.

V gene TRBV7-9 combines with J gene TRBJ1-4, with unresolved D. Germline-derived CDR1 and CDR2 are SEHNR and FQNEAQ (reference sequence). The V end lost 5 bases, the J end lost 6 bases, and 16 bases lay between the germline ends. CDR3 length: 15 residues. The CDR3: CASSLDGRGHEKLFF. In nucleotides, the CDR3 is TGTGCCAGCAGCCTGGACGGTCGAGGGCATGAAAAACTGTTTTTT.

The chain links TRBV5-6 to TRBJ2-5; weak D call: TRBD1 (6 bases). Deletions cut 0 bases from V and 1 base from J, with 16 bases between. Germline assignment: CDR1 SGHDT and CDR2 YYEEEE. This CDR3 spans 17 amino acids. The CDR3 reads CASSLANRDKFQETQYF. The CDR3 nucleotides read TGTGCCAGCAGCTTGGCGAACCGGGACAAATTCCAAGAGACCCAGTACTTC.

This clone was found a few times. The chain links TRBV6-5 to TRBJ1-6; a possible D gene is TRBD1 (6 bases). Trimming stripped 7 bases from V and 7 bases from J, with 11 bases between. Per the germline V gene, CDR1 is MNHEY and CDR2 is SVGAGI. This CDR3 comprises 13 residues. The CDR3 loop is CASTPRGNSPLHF. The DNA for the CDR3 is TGTGCCAGCACCCCGAGGGGGAATTCACCCCTCCACTTT.

In nucleotides, the CDR3 is TGTGCCAGCAGTCGTATAGCGGGAGGCATCACAGATACGCAGTATTTT. It yields the protein CASSRIAGGITDTQYF. This chain connects TRBV11-2 to TRBJ2-3; 10 bases line up with TRBD2. Trimming cost V 6 bases and J 2 bases; bases outside gene matches: 8. The CDR3 consists of 16 residues. The germline gives CDR1 SGHAT, CDR2 FQNNGV.

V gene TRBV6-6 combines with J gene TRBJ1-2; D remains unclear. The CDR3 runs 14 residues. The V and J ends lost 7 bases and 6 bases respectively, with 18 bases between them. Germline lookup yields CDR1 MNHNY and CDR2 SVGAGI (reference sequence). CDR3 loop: CASTPDSLLNGYTF. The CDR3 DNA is TGTGCCAGCACACCCGACTCACTACTCAATGGCTACACCTTC.

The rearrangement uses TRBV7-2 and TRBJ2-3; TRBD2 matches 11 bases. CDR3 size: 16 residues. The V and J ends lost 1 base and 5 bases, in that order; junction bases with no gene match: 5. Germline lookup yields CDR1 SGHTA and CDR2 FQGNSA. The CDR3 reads CASSLVAGGQGDTQYF. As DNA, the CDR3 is TGTGCCAGCAGCTTAGTAGCGGGGGGGCAGGGAGATACGCAGTATTTT.

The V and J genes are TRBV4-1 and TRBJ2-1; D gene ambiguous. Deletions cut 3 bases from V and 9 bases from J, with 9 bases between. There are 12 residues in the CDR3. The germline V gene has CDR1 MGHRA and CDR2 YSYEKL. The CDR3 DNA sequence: TGCGCCAGCAGCCAGGCTCGAGGTGAGCAGTTCTTC. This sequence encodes CASSQARGEQFF.

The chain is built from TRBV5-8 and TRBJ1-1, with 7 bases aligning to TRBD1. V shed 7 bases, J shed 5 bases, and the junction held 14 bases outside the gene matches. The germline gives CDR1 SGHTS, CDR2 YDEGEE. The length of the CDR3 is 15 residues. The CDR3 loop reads CASGRRTGAATEAFF. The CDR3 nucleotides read TGTGCCAGCGGCCGTCGAACAGGGGCAGCAACTGAAGCTTTCTTT. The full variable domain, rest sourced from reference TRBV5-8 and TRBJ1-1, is EAGVTQSPTHLIKTRGQQATLRCSPISGHTSVYWYQQALGLGLQFLLWYDEGEERNRGNFPPRFSGRQFPNYSSELNVNALELEDSALYLCASGRRTGAATEAFFGQGTRLTVV.

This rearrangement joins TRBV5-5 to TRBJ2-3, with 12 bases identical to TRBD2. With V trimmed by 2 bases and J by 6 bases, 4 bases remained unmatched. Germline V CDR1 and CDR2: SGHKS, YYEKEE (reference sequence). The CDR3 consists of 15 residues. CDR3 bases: TGTGCCAGCAGCTTTGGACTAGCGGGGTCGGATACGCAGTATTTT. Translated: CASSFGLAGSDTQYF.

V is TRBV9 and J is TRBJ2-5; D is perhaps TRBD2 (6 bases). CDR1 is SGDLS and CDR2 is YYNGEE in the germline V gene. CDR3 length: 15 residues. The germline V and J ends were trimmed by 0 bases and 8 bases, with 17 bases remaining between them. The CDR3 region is CASSVGISGSETQYF. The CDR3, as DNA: TGTGCCAGCAGCGTAGGTATTAGCGGCTCAGAAACCCAGTACTTC.

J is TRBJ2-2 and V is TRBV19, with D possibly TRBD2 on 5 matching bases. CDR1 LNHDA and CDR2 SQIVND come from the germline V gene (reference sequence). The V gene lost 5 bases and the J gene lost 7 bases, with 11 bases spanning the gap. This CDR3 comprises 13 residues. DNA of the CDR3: TGTGCCAGTAGTCACGGGAAATACGGGGAGCTGTTTTTT. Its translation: CASSHGKYGELFF.